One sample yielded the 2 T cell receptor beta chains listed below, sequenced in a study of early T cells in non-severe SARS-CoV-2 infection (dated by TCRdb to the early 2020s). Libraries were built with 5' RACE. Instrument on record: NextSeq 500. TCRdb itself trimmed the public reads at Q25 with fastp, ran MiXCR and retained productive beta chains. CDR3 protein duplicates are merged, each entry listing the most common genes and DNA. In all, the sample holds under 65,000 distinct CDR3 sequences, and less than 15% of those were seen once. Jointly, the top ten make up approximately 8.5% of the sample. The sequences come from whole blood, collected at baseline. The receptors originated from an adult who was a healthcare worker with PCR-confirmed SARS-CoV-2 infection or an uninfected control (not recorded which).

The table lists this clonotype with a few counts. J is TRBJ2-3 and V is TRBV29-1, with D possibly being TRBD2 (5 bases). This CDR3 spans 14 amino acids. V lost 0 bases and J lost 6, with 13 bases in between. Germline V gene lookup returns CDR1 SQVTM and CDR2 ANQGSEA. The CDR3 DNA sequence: TGCAGCGTTGAAGAAGGTCCTGAGGGCGATACGCAGTATTTT. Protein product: CSVEEGPEGDTQYF.

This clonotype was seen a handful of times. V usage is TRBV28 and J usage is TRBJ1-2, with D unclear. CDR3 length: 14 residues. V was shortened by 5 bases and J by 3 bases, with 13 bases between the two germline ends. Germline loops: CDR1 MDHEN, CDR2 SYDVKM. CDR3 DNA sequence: TGTGCCAGCAGTCCAGAGCAACGCCACTATGGCTACACCTTC. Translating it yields CASSPEQRHYGYTF.